This is a list of T cell receptor beta chains from one sample in a study of T cells in Graves' hyperthyroidism and ophthalmopathy. TCRdb processed the multiplex PCR reads anew with MiXCR; each CDR3 protein has one entry. The repertoire holds about 370,000 distinct CDR3 sequences, with 12% to 15% as singletons. Sequencing input: blood. Receptor source: a woman aged 55-70 years with Graves' ophthalmopathy. CDR3s include the opening cysteine and the closing phenylalanine or tryptophan. D genes are given only for firm matches. Size values are once, few and many counts, or a class for expanded clones, and some rows have none.

d_call j_call v_call clone_size cdr3_nt cdr3_aa
NA TRBJ2-1 TRBV5-1 many TGCGCCAGCAGCTTGGAGCTAACTCCCCCGAATGAGCAGTTCTTC CASSLELTPPNEQFF
TRBD2 TRBJ2-1 TRBV20-1 many TGCAGTGCTAGGGGCGGGAGGGCCACCAATGAGCAGTTCTTC CSARGGRATNEQFF
TRBD1 TRBJ1-4 TRBV20-1 many TGCAGTGCGCCGGACAGGGGGCCTGGTGAAAAACTGTTTTTT CSAPDRGPGEKLFF
NA TRBJ2-2 TRBV19 NA TGTGCCAGTAGCGTGGGAGCCGGGGAGCTGTTTTTT CASSVGAGELFF
NA TRBJ2-7 TRBV12-3/TRBV12-4 many TGTGCCAGCAGGAGGGACCACTACGAGCAGTACTTC CASRRDHYEQYF
TRBD2 TRBJ2-7 TRBV5-6 many TGTGCCAGCAGCTTACTAGCGGGAGGGCCTCCCGAGCAGTACTTC CASSLLAGGPPEQYF
NA TRBJ1-2 TRBV20-1 many TGCAGTGCCTTCGGGGGCTATGGCTACACCTTC CSAFGGYGYTF
TRBD2 TRBJ2-1 TRBV11-3 many TGTGCCAGCAGCTTACCCGGGACTAGCAATGAGCAGTTCTTC CASSLPGTSNEQFF
TRBD2 TRBJ2-7 TRBV6-2/TRBV6-3 NA TGTGCCAGCAGGGCGGCGGGAGGGCAATACGAGCAGTACTTC CASRAAGGQYEQYF
TRBD1 TRBJ2-6 TRBV9 NA TGTGCCAGCAGCGGAGGACCCGGACAGGGACCTCTTGGGGCCAACGTCCTGACTTTC CASSGGPGQGPLGANVLTF
NA TRBJ2-2 TRBV5-6 few TGTGCCAGCAGCTTGGCCGGAGTCGGCACCGGGGAGCTGTTTTTT CASSLAGVGTGELFF
TRBD1 TRBJ1-5 TRBV6-1 many TGTGCCAGCATAGTGGACAGGTTGAGCAATCAGCCCCAGCATTTT CASIVDRLSNQPQHF
TRBD2 TRBJ2-3 TRBV12-3/TRBV12-4 many TGTGCCAGCAGTAGTTTAAGAGGGAGGGCCGGCACAGATACGCAGTATTTT CASSSLRGRAGTDTQYF
TRBD1 TRBJ2-3 TRBV20-1 many TGCAGTGCTCCCCCGGACAGGGGTCGGACAGATACGCAGTATTTT CSAPPDRGRTDTQYF
TRBD1 TRBJ2-3 TRBV18 NA TGTGCCAGCTCACCAGGCCAGGGGGCGTTTACAGATACGCAGTATTTT CASSPGQGAFTDTQYF
NA TRBJ2-1 TRBV2 many TGTGCCAGCAAAAGCTCCTACAATGAGCAGTTCTTC CASKSSYNEQFF
NA TRBJ2-7 TRBV3-1 NA TGTGCCAGCAGCCCCAACTGGGGACAGGGGACTAGCGGCTACGAGCAGTACTTC CASSPNWGQGTSGYEQYF
NA TRBJ1-5 TRBV28 many TGTGCCAGCAGATCCCTGCAGGGCAGCAATCAGCCCCAGCATTTT CASRSLQGSNQPQHF
TRBD1 TRBJ2-3 TRBV5-5 many TGTGCCAGCAGCTTCGGGACAGGGGAAAGAGATACGCAGTATTTT CASSFGTGERDTQYF
NA TRBJ2-7 TRBV4-2 many TGTGCCAGCAGCCCCGTGGGCTCCTACGAGCAGTACTTC CASSPVGSYEQYF
NA TRBJ1-6 TRBV28 many TGTGCCAGCAGTTCGGGTAATTCACCCCTCCACTTT CASSSGNSPLHF
TRBD2 TRBJ2-1 TRBV5-1 NA TGCGCCAGCAGCTTGGGTGGGACTAGCGGCAATGAGCAGTTCTTC CASSLGGTSGNEQFF
TRBD2 TRBJ2-3 TRBV20-1 many TGCAGTGCTGATACTAGCGGTACAGATACGCAGTATTTT CSADTSGTDTQYF
TRBD2 TRBJ2-1 TRBV10-3 few TGTGCCATCAGTGGTGCTTTGGGACTAGCGACCAATGAGCAGTTCTTC CAISGALGLATNEQFF
NA TRBJ2-7 TRBV6-1 many TGTGCCAGCAGTTACCCCGACAGGTTCAACGAGCAGTACTTC CASSYPDRFNEQYF
NA TRBJ2-1 TRBV20-1 many TGCAGTGCTAGAGCACGCCCAGGAGGGGCTACCTACAATGAGCAGTTCTTC CSARARPGGATYNEQFF
NA TRBJ1-6 TRBV11-2 many TGTGCCAGCAGCTTCAGAGGACTACGGGGTTCACCCCTCCACTTT CASSFRGLRGSPLHF
NA TRBJ2-2 TRBV7-8 many TGTGCCAGCAGCTTAGTAGCGGCGGGGACCGGGGAGCTGTTTTTT CASSLVAAGTGELFF
TRBD2 TRBJ2-7 TRBV11-2 many TGTGCCAGCAGCTTAGGGACTAGCGGCTATTCCTACGAGCAGTACTTC CASSLGTSGYSYEQYF